This entry features one T cell receptor (beta chain) sequence. It has no known antigen specificity. The sample holds no much larger clone one base away, and base qualities are not on file. From the cysteine up to the phenylalanine, the CDR3 has a length of 14 residues. The CDR3 DNA has 42 bases and is translated from base 1. Trimming takes 5 bases from V and 7 bases from J, and the germline ends sit 17 bases apart. Libraries were prepared through 5' RACE. The sequencing machine was an Illumina HiSeq 2500. A second PCR of 7 to 11 cycles was performed with a sample-barcoded 5' primer and a J-beta primer mix. A template-switch 5' adaptor carrying 12 random nucleotides introduced a unique molecular identifier onto each TCR beta cDNA molecule. Each sample yielded at least 3 million CDR3-containing paired-end reads. First-strand cDNA synthesis was performed from all RNA using the Mint cDNA synthesis kit, with priming by a TRBC-specific oligonucleotide. Following uracil-DNA glycosylase treatment, all cDNA underwent a first 18-cycle PCR with the universal primers M1SS and BC2_uni_R. On the authors' methods: For normalization, 1 million high-quality reads were randomly selected from each sample, with every read carrying a distinct molecular identifier. Instead of being binned into consensus sequences, reads that shared molecular identifiers were thrown out. MiTCR, with a Q25 quality threshold and the strictest error-elimination algorithm, was used for CDR3 identification, clonotype clustering and error correction. Lower-bound total TCR beta diversity was estimated with a nonparametric unseen species model using Euler transformation. The public reads were run again by TCRdb, first through fastp at Q25 and then through MiXCR, and only productive beta chains were kept. Rows matching on CDR3 protein sequence are summarized as one entry with the most common DNA and genes. The V and J calls reflect TCRdb's pipeline rather than the authors' work. This sample has fewer than 1,000,000 distinct CDR3 sequences in its table, and around 50% of those were observed once. The ten largest clones capture less than 20% of the sample.

This sample is drawn from a study of blood T cells in healthy people across ages (dated by TCRdb to about 2015). Describing the broader study: In model experiments, roughly one uniquely barcoded TCR beta cDNA molecule per two T cells was captured by template switching. Age-related changes in TCR beta repertoire diversity were measured in the study by deep sequencing normalized with unique cDNA molecular identifiers. The donors were divided into four age groups: young (average around 15 years), middle-aged (about 39), aged (around 67) and long-lived (around 80). To avoid experimental bias, donors of different ages were distributed randomly across sequencing lanes. The study analyzed two additional independent replicas of 1 million unique cDNA reads from the same blood draw for two donors, one aged 18 to 30 and one aged 80 or older.

Results and caveats for the whole study, not just this receptor: Estimates of total diversity based on one million sequenced T cells were regarded as lower bounds and as underestimates. Conclusive comparison of naive and antigen-experienced compartments was prevented by the profiling of bulk unsorted PBMCs. Observed TCR beta diversity per million T cells fell roughly linearly with age, and a significant reduction was already apparent by age about 36. Compared with the aged group, more naive CD4+ T cells, fewer expanded clones and increased TCR diversity were shown by the long-lived group, suggesting age selection. Because the CMV infection status of the donors was unknown, age-related changes in expanded clonotypes may potentially have been confounded. The percentage of naive T cells measured by flow cytometry correlated strongly with observed TCR beta diversity.

The roughly 42 donors, aged 6 to 90 years, were systemically healthy Caucasian individuals from Russia. Approximately 11 milliliters of peripheral blood were drawn from each donor into EDTA-treated Vacutainer tubes. Ficoll-Paque density-gradient centrifugation was used to isolate PBMCs, with at least 6 million obtained per sample. Total RNA was extracted from PBMCs with Trizol reagent, with at least 5.5 micrograms obtained per sample. For every donor, flow cytometry on a PBMC aliquot measured the percentage of naive CD45RAhigh/CD27high T cells. Sequenced input: blood. The receptor chain draws on TRBV12-3 or TRBV12-4 and TRBJ2-5, with the D call perhaps TRBD1 or TRBD2, as 5 bases match in each case. This TCR derives from an elderly man in good health. The DNA sequence is TGTGCCAGCAGTCCCCGGGACCAACAGGCGACCCAGTACTTC. Translation gives CASSPRDQQATQYF.